This T cell receptor beta chain was identified in a study of T cells in Graves' hyperthyroidism and ophthalmopathy. Study-level points and caveats: Most thyroid-expanded clonotypes above 0.001 were also found in blood.

Newly diagnosed hyperthyroidism patients aged 18 to 65 years had disease lasting under 2 months. Lactation, pregnancy, other autoimmune disease or uncontrolled infection led to exclusion of patients. The ends were cut back, 5 bases at V and 7 bases at J, with 18 bases in the middle. There are 15 residues in the CDR3. Germline-derived CDR1 and CDR2 are LNHDA and SQIVND (reference sequence). The TCR beta CDR3 regions underwent amplification using RNA transcripts as the source. HTBI primers were used for first-round RT-PCR of the TCR CDR3. TCRdb redid the calling of the multiplex PCR reads with MiXCR, one entry per CDR3 protein. The sample includes hundreds of thousands of distinct CDR3 sequences, roughly 15% of them seen just once. As regards this clonotype: No antigen is known for it.

V gene TRBV19 combines with J gene TRBJ1-5; D is possibly TRBD1 (5 bases). The sample comprised blood. This sequence was found in a woman aged 18-35 years with Graves' hyperthyroidism. The CDR3 bases are TGTGCCAGTAGTGTTGGACCCAGAAGGGACCAGCCCCAGCATTTT. It is translated as CASSVGPRRDQPQHF.